Presented here are 17 T cell receptor beta chains from one specimen sequenced in a study of T cells after yellow fever vaccination. TCRdb recomputed calls from the 5' RACE reads with MiXCR, one row per CDR3 protein. The repertoire holds some 300,000 distinct CDR3 sequences, about 11% seen once, with over 3% in the top ten. This specimen consisted of CD4+ T cells sorted from PBMCs, obtained 45 days after the yellow fever booster vaccination. These receptors were obtained from a man between 18 and 35 years old who received the YFV17D yellow fever vaccine.

The rearrangement uses TRBV7-3 and TRBJ2-2; D is possibly TRBD1 or TRBD2 (5 bases each). This CDR3 contains 16 residues. From germline, CDR1 is SGHTA and CDR2 FQGTGA. Trimming removed 5 bases from V and 6 bases from J, with 19 bases in between. CDR3 sequence: CASSRGPGRGPGELFF. The CDR3 coding sequence is TGTGCCAGCAGCCGAGGTCCAGGGAGAGGCCCCGGGGAGCTGTTTTTT. The full variable domain, in which reference TRBV7-3 and TRBJ2-2 provide the parts outside the CDR3, is GAGVSQTPSNKVTEKGKYVELRCDPISGHTALYWYRQSLGQGPEFLIYFQGTGAADDSGLPNDRFFAVRPEGSVSTLKIQRTERGDSAVYLCASSRGPGRGPGELFFGEGSRLTVL.

In its sample, this clonotype was seen many times. The rearrangement joins TRBV18 to TRBJ2-3, with D unclear. The CDR3 loop spans 13 amino acids. From germline, CDR1 is KGHSH and CDR2 LQKENI. V was pared by 4 bases and J by 0 bases, with 5 bases between. The CDR3 spells CASSRASTDTQYF. The DNA of the CDR3 is TGTGCCAGCTCACGGGCTAGCACAGATACGCAGTATTTT.

The sample holds a few counts of this clonotype. This sequence joins TRBV20-1 and TRBJ1-5, with D uncertain. Germline V gives CDR1 DFQATT, CDR2 SNEGSKA (reference sequence). The CDR3 is 14 residues long. The V and J ends lost 0 bases and 2 bases respectively, with 8 bases between them. The DNA for the CDR3 is TGCAGTGCTAGAGATCGGCGTGGCAATCAGCCCCAGCATTTT. It yields the protein CSARDRRGNQPQHF.

With respect to this clonotype: The junction does not match germline at one end; this may be a read error. This chain links TRBV18 with TRBJ2-3; D unclear. CDR1 KGHSH and CDR2 LQKENI come from the germline V gene. This CDR3 has 14 amino acids. The CDR3 spells CASSPTLSRDTQYF. CDR3 bases: TGTGCCAGCTCACCAACCCTCAGCAGAGATACGCAGTATTTT.

This clonotype showed up many times. This rearrangement joins TRBV4-3 to TRBJ1-5, with 8 positions matching TRBD1. Germline V gene data show CDR1 as LGHNA and CDR2 as YSLEER. This CDR3 spans 15 amino acids. Unmatched junction bases numbered 8, after V lost 4 bases and J lost 6 bases. CDR3 coding DNA: TGCGCCAGCAGCCTAAGTGCAGGGGGCAGTCAGCCCCAGCATTTT. Protein: CASSLSAGGSQPQHF.

This clonotype was counted only a few times. This rearrangement joins TRBV3-1 to TRBJ2-5, with 7 bases identical to TRBD1. Germline lookup yields CDR1 LGHDT and CDR2 YNNKEL (reference sequence). This CDR3 has 16 residues. V lost 1 base to trimming and J lost 3 bases; unmatched junction nucleotides: 8. The CDR3, as DNA: TGTGCCAGCAGCCAAGGGATAAACAGGGGCGAAGAGACCCAGTACTTC. It codes for CASSQGINRGEETQYF.

In its sample, this clonotype was seen a few times. V is TRBV10-3 and J is TRBJ2-3; D is unclear. This CDR3 region has 10 residues. Germline V gene sequence: CDR1 ENHRY, CDR2 SYGVKD. CDR3: CVSCADTQYF. The DNA of the CDR3 is TGTGTCTCTTGTGCAGATACGCAGTATTTT.

The chain carries TRBV7-6 and TRBJ1-5; D is undetermined. Germline loops: CDR1 SGHVS, CDR2 FNYEAQ. This CDR3 is 10 amino acids long. Here the CDR3 reads CVSSRQPQHF. The CDR3 region has the DNA TGTGTCTCCTCGCGTCAGCCCCAGCATTTT.

This clonotype was observed many times. This sequence joins TRBV4-3 and TRBJ2-3; TRBD1 matches at 7 bases. V was pared by 4 bases and J by 3 bases, with 13 bases of the junction left unmatched. CDR3 length: 17 residues. Germline CDR1 LGHNA, CDR2 YSLEER. In DNA, the CDR3 is TGCGCCAGCAGCCTGGAACGGACCAGACAGGGTACAGATACGCAGTATTTT. It is translated as CASSLERTRQGTDTQYF.

This clonotype was seen ten or more times. This rearrangement joins TRBV29-1 to TRBJ2-5; TRBD2 matches at 8 bases. CDR1 SQVTM and CDR2 ANQGSEA come from the germline V gene. The CDR3 is 15 residues long. V was clipped by 4 bases and J by 1 base; unmatched bases: 8. The CDR3 sequence is CSVGGSGGPQETQYF. The CDR3 bases are TGCAGCGTTGGAGGAAGCGGGGGCCCCCAAGAGACCCAGTACTTC.

Details on this clonotype: The CDR3 does not close with the conserved phenylalanine or tryptophan, likely indicating a read error. The chain is built from TRBV7-6 and TRBJ1-3; the D gene is possibly TRBD1 (5 bases). The V gene lost 5 bases and the J gene lost 0 bases, with 11 bases spanning the gap. This CDR3 is 15 amino acids long. Per the germline V gene, CDR1 is SGHVS and CDR2 is FNYEAQ. The CDR3 loop is CASSGRDSSGNTIYI. CDR3 in DNA: TGTGCCAGCAGCGGCCGCGACAGCTCTGGAAACACCATATATATT.

This clonotype was observed a few times. The rearrangement uses TRBV20-1 and TRBJ1-5; a possible D gene is TRBD1 (5 bases). With 0 bases removed from V and 3 bases from J, the gap between germline ends came to 15 bases. Germline CDR1 DFQATT, CDR2 SNEGSKA (reference sequence). This CDR3 spans 16 amino acids. CDR3 sequence reads: CSARDLAGTHNQPQHF. The DNA of the CDR3 is TGCAGTGCTAGAGATCTAGCAGGGACTCACAATCAGCCCCAGCATTTT.

J is TRBJ2-2 and V is TRBV25-1; D is undetermined. V dropped 2 bases and J dropped 4 bases, with 5 bases sitting between them. The germline CDR1 and CDR2 sequences are MGHDK and SYGVNS. The length of the CDR3 is 13 residues. The CDR3 DNA is TGTGCCAGCAGTGAAAGGAGCACCGGGGAGCTGTTTTTT. Amino acid sequence: CASSERSTGELFF.

This clonotype was picked up a small number of times. The rearrangement joins TRBV21-1 to TRBJ2-7; the D call of TRBD1 is as the table states it, not checked on the DNA. TRBV21-1 is classified as a pseudogene. There are 14 residues in the CDR3. This CDR3 is CASRGNRPADEQYV. CDR3 sequence (DNA): TGTGCCAGCAGAGGGAACAGGCCAGCGGACGAGCAGTACGTC.

This clonotype has just a few counts. DNA for the CDR3: TGTGCCAGCAGTTACACGGCAGGACAGCTATACACTGAAGCTTTCTTT. It specifies CASSYTAGQLYTEAFF. The chain has TRBV6-5 and TRBJ1-1, with D tentatively TRBD1 (6 bases). The CDR3 length is 16 residues. The germline CDR1 and CDR2 sequences are MNHEY and SVGAGI. Trimming cost V 2 bases and J 3 bases, with 16 bases left between them.

This clonotype showed up many times. The chain has TRBV7-9 and TRBJ1-1; D not certain. Germline CDR1 SEHNR, CDR2 FQNEAQ (reference sequence). The CDR3 length is 13 residues. The germline V and J ends were trimmed by 6 bases and 1 base, with 9 bases remaining between them. The CDR3 DNA is TGTGCCAGCAGTTTCGACGGGAACACTGAAGCTTTCTTT. Translated, it gives CASSFDGNTEAFF. Supplemented by reference TRBV7-9 and TRBJ1-1, the full variable domain reads DTGVSQNPRHKITKRGQNVTFRCDPISEHNRLYWYRQTLGQGPEFLTYFQNEAQLEKSRLLSDRFSAERPKGSFSTLEIQRTEQGDSAMYLCASSFDGNTEAFFGQGTRLTVV.

The rearrangement uses TRBV7-2 and TRBJ1-5, with D possibly matching TRBD1 (5 bases). Trimming took 8 bases from V and 2 from J, leaving 10 bases between them. CDR3 length equals 13 residues. CDR1 SGHTA and CDR2 FQGNSA come from the germline V gene. In DNA, the CDR3 is TGTGCCAGCCAGGGAGATCGCAATCAGCCCCAGCATTTT. Translated: CASQGDRNQPQHF.